The 17 T cell receptor beta chains presented below share a single source sample, sequenced in a study of CD8 T cells in ankylosing spondylitis. MiXCR, applied by TCRdb to the 5' RACE reads, yields one record per CDR3 protein. The data contain fewer than 250,000 distinct CDR3 sequences, over 9.5% of them singletons. The material sequenced was blood, either unsorted or a sorted T cell fraction (not recorded which). The receptors come from a male donor with ankylosing spondylitis or in good health (not recorded which).

The chain couples TRBV27 to TRBJ2-1; D remains ambiguous. Per the germline V gene, CDR1 is MNHEY and CDR2 is SMNVEV (reference sequence). V was trimmed by 5 bases and J by 2 bases, leaving 10 bases between them. The CDR3 is made up of 14 amino acids. This CDR3 reads CASSGLDAYNEQFF. In DNA, the CDR3 is TGTGCCAGCAGTGGCCTGGACGCCTACAATGAGCAGTTCTTC.

This clonotype was counted many times. The junction departs from the called germline gene at one end, perhaps through a read error. The V gene is TRBV2, the J gene TRBJ2-2; maybe TRBD1 (5 bases). From germline, CDR1 is SNHLY and CDR2 FYNNEI. The CDR3 covers 13 residues. The CDR3: CASIEGAGGELFF. The CDR3 DNA follows: TGTGCCAGCATTGAAGGGGCAGGAGGGGAGCTGTTTTTT.

This clonotype was observed many times. V is TRBV7-8 and J is TRBJ1-1, with D hard to call. The CDR3 runs 14 residues. With 5 bases removed from V and 3 bases from J, the gap between germline ends came to 13 bases. From germline, CDR1 is SGHVS and CDR2 FQNEAQ. CDR3 region: CASSLGAWDTEAFF. The CDR3 DNA reads as TGTGCCAGCAGCCTCGGCGCATGGGACACTGAAGCTTTCTTT.

This chain connects TRBV4-1 to TRBJ1-6, with a tentative D call TRBD1 (6 bases). CDR1 is MGHRA, CDR2 YSYEKL, per germline. Deletions cut 1 base from V and 5 bases from J, with 9 bases between. This CDR3 comprises 15 residues. CDR3 in amino acids: CASSQGQANNSPLHF. In DNA, the CDR3 is TGCGCCAGCAGCCAAGGACAGGCAAATAATTCACCCCTCCACTTT.

This clonotype appeared many times. The chain employs TRBV20-1 and TRBJ2-1; no clear D. The V and J ends lost 1 base and 6 bases respectively, with 4 bases between them. CDR3 size: 11 residues. Germline lookup yields CDR1 DFQATT and CDR2 SNEGSKA (reference sequence). The DNA for the CDR3 is TGCAGTGCTAGAGGGGTCAATGAGCAGTTCTTC. This gives the protein CSARGVNEQFF.

This clonotype was found many times. The chain joins TRBV5-1 to TRBJ1-2, with a weak D call TRBD1 (5 bases). There are 14 residues in the CDR3. V lost 0 bases and J 4 bases, leaving 10 bases between the germline ends. Per germline, CDR1 SGHRS and CDR2 YFSETQ. CDR3 residues: CASSLAGLGYGYTF. For the CDR3, the DNA is TGCGCCAGCAGCTTGGCAGGGTTGGGCTATGGCTACACCTTC. Full variable domain (missing parts from reference TRBV5-1 and TRBJ1-2): KAGVTQTPRYLIKTRGQQVTLSCSPISGHRSVSWYQQTPGQGLQFLFEYFSETQRNKGNFPGRFSGRQFSNSRSEMNVSTLELGDSALYLCASSLAGLGYGYTFGSGTRLTVV.

A few counts support this clonotype. The J gene is TRBJ2-3, the V gene TRBV15; TRBD1 matches at 10 bases. The CDR3 totals 18 residues. V shed 3 bases, J shed 2 bases, and the junction held 11 bases outside the gene matches. Looked up from germline, CDR1 is LNHNV and CDR2 is YYDKDF (reference sequence). The CDR3: CATSRRGWGQGNTDTQYF. Here the CDR3 DNA reads TGTGCCACCAGCAGGAGGGGGTGGGGACAGGGGAACACAGATACGCAGTATTTT.

The sample holds many counts of this clonotype. The chain recombines TRBV20-1 with TRBJ1-2; D possibly corresponds to TRBD1 (5 bases). The CDR3 is 12 amino acids. Germline V gene lookup returns CDR1 DFQATT and CDR2 SNEGSKA (reference sequence). V lost 6 bases and J 7 bases, leaving 15 bases between the germline ends. This CDR3 is CSAPGTAFGYTF. CDR3 in DNA: TGCAGTGCGCCCGGGACGGCTTTTGGCTACACCTTC.

As to this clonotype: A junction boundary mismatches the germline segment, possibly from a read error. The rearrangement joins TRBV3-1 to TRBJ2-3; D perhaps matches TRBD1 (7 bases). The germline V gene encodes CDR1 LGHDT and CDR2 YNNKEL (reference sequence). The CDR3 is 15 residues long. The CDR3 loop is CACSKEGRGADTQYF. The CDR3 nucleotides are TGTGCCTGCAGCAAAGAGGGCAGGGGGGCAGATACGCAGTATTTT.

This clonotype has a count of ten or more. CDR3 protein: CAISGSQGQETQYF. The CDR3, as DNA: TGTGCCATCAGTGGGTCACAGGGACAAGAGACCCAGTACTTC. This chain links TRBV10-3 with TRBJ2-5; possible D gene TRBD1, 6 bases. CDR1 ENHRY and CDR2 SYGVKD come from the germline V gene. V was cut by 4 bases and J by 2 bases, with 11 bases left in between. The CDR3 loop spans 14 amino acids.

This clonotype was detected many times. V and J are TRBV3-1 and TRBJ1-6; D might be TRBD1 (5 bases). V was clipped by 0 bases and J by 7 bases, with 10 bases between them. The CDR3 is made up of 15 amino acids. Germline-derived CDR1 and CDR2 are LGHDT and YNNKEL (reference sequence). The CDR3 loop reads CASSQDEDTNSPLHF. The CDR3 DNA reads as TGTGCCAGCAGCCAAGATGAGGACACAAATTCACCCCTCCACTTT.

This clonotype has ten or more counts. V and J are TRBV29-1 and TRBJ2-1; TRBD1 matches 11 bases. V was clipped by 8 bases and J by 6 bases; unmatched bases: 9. There are 14 residues in the CDR3. Germline V gene sequence: CDR1 SQVTM, CDR2 ANQGSEA. The CDR3 DNA sequence: TGCAGCATCCATACTGGGACAGGGGGCAATGAGCAGTTCTTC. Amino acid sequence: CSIHTGTGGNEQFF.

This clonotype has more than one count but fewer than ten. The V call is TRBV20-1, the J call TRBJ2-1; the D call may be TRBD1 or TRBD2 (7 bases each). Germline V lookup: CDR1 DFQATT, CDR2 SNEGSKA (reference sequence). The CDR3 has 15 amino acids. Trimming removed 4 bases at V and 10 bases at J, with 23 bases between. CDR3 sequence reads: CSATFSSSRGGEQFF. The CDR3 nucleotides are TGCAGTGCTACCTTCTCTAGCTCCAGGGGGGGCGAGCAGTTCTTC.

The chain is built from TRBV7-2 and TRBJ2-7, with D perhaps TRBD1 (6 bases). Per the germline V gene, CDR1 is SGHTA and CDR2 is FQGNSA. CDR3 length: 14 residues. V lost 5 bases to trimming and J lost 4 bases, with 15 bases between them. As DNA, the CDR3 is TGTGCCAGCAGCCGGTCCCGGGACATGTACGAGCAGTACTTC. Its translation is CASSRSRDMYEQYF.

This clonotype was found many times. The chain employs TRBV6-2 or TRBV6-3 and TRBJ1-1; 8 bases are a match to TRBD1. CDR3 size: 14 residues. CDR1 is MNHEY, CDR2 SVGEGT, per germline. Trimming took 3 bases from V and 11 from J; bases not matched to a gene: 11. The CDR3 spells CASSYQGAVEMAFF. The CDR3 DNA reads TGTGCCAGCAGTTATCAGGGGGCGGTCGAAATGGCTTTCTTT.

Only a few counts were recorded for this clonotype. This chain links TRBV4-2 with TRBJ2-2; 8 bases agree with TRBD2. Germline-derived CDR1 and CDR2 are LGHNA and YNFKEQ. The CDR3 runs 16 residues. V lost 1 base and J lost 5; bases outside the gene matches: 6. CDR3 in DNA: TGTGCCAGCAGCCAAGGCCTAGCGGGTCAAACCGGGGAGCTGTTTTTT. Amino acid sequence: CASSQGLAGQTGELFF.

This chain joins TRBV5-1 and TRBJ2-5; 10 bases map to TRBD2. CDR1 and CDR2 from the germline V gene are SGHRS and YFSETQ. The CDR3 loop spans 18 amino acids. V trimming: 4 bases; J trimming: 1 base; junction bases outside the gene matches: 13. The CDR3 DNA sequence: TGCGCCAGCAGCCCTGGCGGATCTAGCGGGGGTTTCCAAGAGACCCAGTACTTC. Encoded protein: CASSPGGSSGGFQETQYF.